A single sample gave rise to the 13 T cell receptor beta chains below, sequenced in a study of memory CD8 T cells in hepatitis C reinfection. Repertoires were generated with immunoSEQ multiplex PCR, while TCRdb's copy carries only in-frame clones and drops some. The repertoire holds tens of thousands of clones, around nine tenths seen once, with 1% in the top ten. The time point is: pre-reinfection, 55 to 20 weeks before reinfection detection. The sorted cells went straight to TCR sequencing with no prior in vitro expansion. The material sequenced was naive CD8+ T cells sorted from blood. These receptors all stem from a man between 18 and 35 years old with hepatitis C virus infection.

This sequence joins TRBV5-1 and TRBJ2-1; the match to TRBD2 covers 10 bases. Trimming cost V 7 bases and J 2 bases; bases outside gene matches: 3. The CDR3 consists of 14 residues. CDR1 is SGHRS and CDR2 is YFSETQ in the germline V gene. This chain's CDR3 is CASSLAGAYNEQFF. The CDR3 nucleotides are TGCGCCAGCTCTCTAGCGGGGGCCTACAATGAGCAGTTCTTC.

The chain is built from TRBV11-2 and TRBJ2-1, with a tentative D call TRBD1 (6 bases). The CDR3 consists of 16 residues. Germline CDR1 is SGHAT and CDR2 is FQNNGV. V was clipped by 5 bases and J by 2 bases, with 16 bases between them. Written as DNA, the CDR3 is TGTGCCAGCAGCCCCGGACAGCTCCCCCCCTACAATGAGCAGTTCTTC. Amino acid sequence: CASSPGQLPPYNEQFF.

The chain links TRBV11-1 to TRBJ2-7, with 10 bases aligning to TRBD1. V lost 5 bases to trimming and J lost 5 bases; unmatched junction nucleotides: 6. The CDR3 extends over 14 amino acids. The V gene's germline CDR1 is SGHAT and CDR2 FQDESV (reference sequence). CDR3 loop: CASSPWTGGNEQYF. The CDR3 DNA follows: TGTGCCAGCAGCCCTTGGACAGGGGGGAACGAGCAGTACTTC.

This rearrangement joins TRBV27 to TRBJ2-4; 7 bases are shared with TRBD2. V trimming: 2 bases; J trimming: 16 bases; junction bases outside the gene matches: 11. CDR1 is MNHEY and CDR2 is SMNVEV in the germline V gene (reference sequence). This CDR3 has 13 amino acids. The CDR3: CASSLNLEGGRYF. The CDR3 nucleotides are TGTGCCAGCAGTTTAAATCTAGAGGGAGGGCGATACTTC.

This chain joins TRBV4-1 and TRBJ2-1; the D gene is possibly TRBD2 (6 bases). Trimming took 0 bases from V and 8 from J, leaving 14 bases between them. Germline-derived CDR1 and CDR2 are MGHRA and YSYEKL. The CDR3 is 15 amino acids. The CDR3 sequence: CASSQETSRVYEQFF. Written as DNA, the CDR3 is TGCGCCAGCAGCCAAGAGACTAGTAGGGTCTATGAGCAGTTCTTC.

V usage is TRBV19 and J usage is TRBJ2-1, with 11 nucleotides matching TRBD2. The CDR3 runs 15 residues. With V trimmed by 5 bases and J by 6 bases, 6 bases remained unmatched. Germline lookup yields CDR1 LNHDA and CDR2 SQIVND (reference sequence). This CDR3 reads CASSPLAGGLNEQFF. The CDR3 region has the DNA TGTGCCAGTAGTCCCCTAGCGGGGGGCCTCAATGAGCAGTTCTTC.

CDR3 amino acids: CASRGTGTDNSPLHF. For the CDR3, the DNA is TGTGCCAGTAGAGGGACCGGGACAGATAATTCACCCCTCCACTTT. The J gene is TRBJ1-6, the V gene TRBV19, with 7 bases matching TRBD1. This CDR3 has 15 residues. Trimming took 6 bases from V and 5 from J; bases not matched to a gene: 7. Looked up from germline, CDR1 is LNHDA and CDR2 is SQIVND (reference sequence).

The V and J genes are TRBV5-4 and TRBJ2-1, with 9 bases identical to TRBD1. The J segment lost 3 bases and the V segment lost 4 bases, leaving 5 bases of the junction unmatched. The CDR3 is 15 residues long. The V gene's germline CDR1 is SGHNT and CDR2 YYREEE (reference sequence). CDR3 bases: TGTGCCAGCAGCCCGGGACAGGGTAACTACAATGAGCAGTTCTTC. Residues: CASSPGQGNYNEQFF.

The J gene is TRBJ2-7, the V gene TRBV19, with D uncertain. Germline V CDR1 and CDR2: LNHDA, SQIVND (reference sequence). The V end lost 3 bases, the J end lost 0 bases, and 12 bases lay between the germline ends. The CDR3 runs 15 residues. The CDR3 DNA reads TGTGCCAGTAGTATGGAGTACTCAAGCTCCTACGAGCAGTACGTC. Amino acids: CASSMEYSSSYEQYV.

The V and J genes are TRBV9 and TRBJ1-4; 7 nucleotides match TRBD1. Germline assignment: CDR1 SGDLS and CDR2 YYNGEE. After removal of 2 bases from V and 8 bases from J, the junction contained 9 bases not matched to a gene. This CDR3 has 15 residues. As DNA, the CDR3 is TGTGCCAGCAGCGTCGCCGAGACAGGGAGGGAAAAACTGTTTTTT. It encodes CASSVAETGREKLFF. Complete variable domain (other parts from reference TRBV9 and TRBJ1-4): DSGVTQTPKHLITATGQRVTLRCSPRSGDLSVYWYQQSLDQGLQFLIQYYNGEERAKGNILERFSAQQFPDLHSELNLSSLELGDSALYFCASSVAETGREKLFFGSGTQLSVL.

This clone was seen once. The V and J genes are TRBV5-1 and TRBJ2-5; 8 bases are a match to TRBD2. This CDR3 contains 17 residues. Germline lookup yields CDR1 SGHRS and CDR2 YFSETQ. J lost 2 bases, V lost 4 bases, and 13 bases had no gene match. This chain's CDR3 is CASSPPTSVGGQETQYF. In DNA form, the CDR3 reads TGCGCCAGCAGCCCACCGACTAGCGTTGGGGGTCAAGAGACCCAGTACTTC. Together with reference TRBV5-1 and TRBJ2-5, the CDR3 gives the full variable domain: KAGVTQTPRYLIKTRGQQVTLSCSPISGHRSVSWYQQTPGQGLQFLFEYFSETQRNKGNFPGRFSGRQFSNSRSEMNVSTLELGDSALYLCASSPPTSVGGQETQYFGPGTRLLVL.

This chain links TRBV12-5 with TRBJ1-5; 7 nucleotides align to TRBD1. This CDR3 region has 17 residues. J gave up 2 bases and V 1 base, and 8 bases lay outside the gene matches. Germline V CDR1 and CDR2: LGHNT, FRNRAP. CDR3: CASGLGFGTDRNQPQHF. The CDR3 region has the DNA TGTGCTAGTGGTTTGGGATTCGGGACAGACCGCAATCAGCCCCAGCATTTT.

CDR3 in DNA: TGCGCCAGCAGCTTGTCGGGACAGGGGGGCCACGAGCAGTACTTC. Translated, it gives CASSLSGQGGHEQYF. The chain employs TRBV5-1 and TRBJ2-7, with TRBD1 matching 11 bases. V shed 1 base and J 5 bases; nucleotides not matched to a gene: 5. Germline loops: CDR1 SGHRS, CDR2 YFSETQ. The CDR3 is made up of 15 amino acids.